A single sample is the source of the 28 T cell receptor beta chains below, sequenced in a study of T cells in Graves' hyperthyroidism and ophthalmopathy. It was RNA transcripts that yielded the amplified TCR beta CDR3 regions. When the TCR CDR3 underwent first-round RT-PCR, the HTBI primer set was used. TCRdb fed the multiplex PCR reads into MiXCR, producing one record per CDR3 protein. The repertoire has about 380,000 distinct CDR3 sequences, approximately 12% of them found once; the top ten carry around 21%. The sequencing sample was made of blood. These receptor sequences come from a man aged 25-40 years with Graves' hyperthyroidism that later progressed to Graves' ophthalmopathy.

This chain links TRBV10-3 with TRBJ2-3; D not certain. The germline CDR1 and CDR2 sequences are ENHRY and SYGVKD. The CDR3 sequence is 14 residues long. Trimming cost V 10 bases and J 2 bases, with 16 bases left between them. In DNA form, the CDR3 reads TGTGCCACCGGACGAGATCCGTACACAGATACGCAGTATTTT. Translation: CATGRDPYTDTQYF.

This clonotype was seen a few times. The V gene is TRBV30, the J gene TRBJ1-6; D uncertain. Germline loops: CDR1 GTSNPN, CDR2 SVGIG (reference sequence). V lost 6 bases and J 8 bases, leaving 14 bases between the germline ends. This CDR3 contains 13 residues. CDR3 bases: TGTGCCTGCGCGCGATCATTGGATTCACCCCTCCACTTT. It yields the protein CACARSLDSPLHF. Variable domain in full (rest from reference TRBV30 and TRBJ1-6): SQTIHQWPATLVQPVGSPLSLECTVEGTSNPNLYWYRQAAGRGLQLLFYSVGIGQISSEVPQNLSASRPQDRQFILSSKKLLLSDSGFYLCACARSLDSPLHFGNGTRLTVT.

The rearrangement links TRBV20-1 to TRBJ1-6; D gene uncertain. The CDR3 loop spans 14 amino acids. Trimming shortened V by 0 bases and J by 5 bases, and 8 bases separated the two germline ends. Germline V gives CDR1 DFQATT, CDR2 SNEGSKA (reference sequence). Written as DNA, the CDR3 is TGCAGTGCTAGAGATCCACTAAATAATTCACCCCTCCACTTT. Encoded protein: CSARDPLNNSPLHF.

This clonotype was counted many times. The J gene is TRBJ1-5, the V gene TRBV2; D is uncertain. Germline values: CDR1 SNHLY, CDR2 FYNNEI. This CDR3 is built from 16 residues. Between the trimmed V and J ends, which lost 0 bases and 2 bases, there was a span of 11 bases. CDR3 sequence: CASSEARNNRNQPQHF. CDR3 in DNA: TGTGCCAGCAGTGAAGCGAGAAACAACCGCAATCAGCCCCAGCATTTT.

This clonotype has a handful of counts. The chain uses TRBV10-3 and TRBJ2-3; D unclear. Germline V gene sequence: CDR1 ENHRY, CDR2 SYGVKD. Trimming removed 7 bases from V and 0 bases from J, with 11 bases in between. CDR3 length: 14 residues. For the CDR3, the DNA is TGTGCCATCATTTTATCGACTAGCACAGATACGCAGTATTTT. It yields the protein CAIILSTSTDTQYF.

This clonotype has at least ten counts. The chain joins TRBV7-3 to TRBJ1-5; tentative D call: TRBD1 (5 bases). From germline, CDR1 is SGHTA and CDR2 FQGTGA. Trimming removed 4 bases at V and 1 base at J, with 26 bases between. The CDR3 extends over 20 amino acids. In nucleotides, the CDR3 is TGTGCCAGCAGCTCTCCTGGCATCCGATGGCTGCAGGGCAGCAATCAGCCCCAGCATTTT. Translating it yields CASSSPGIRWLQGSNQPQHF.

This clonotype was counted between two and nine times. CDR3 nucleotides: TGTGCCAGCACCGGACCACTCGGCAATCAGCCCCAGCATTTT. It translates to CASTGPLGNQPQHF. The chain uses TRBV6-9 and TRBJ1-5; no clear D. V lost 7 bases and J lost 2, with 12 bases in between. Germline V lookup: CDR1 MNHGY, CDR2 SVAAGI. This CDR3 spans 14 amino acids.

A few counts support this clonotype. The chain recombines TRBV7-9 with TRBJ2-1; unclear D gene. V lost 5 bases and J lost 6, with 8 bases in between. The CDR3 contains 12 residues. The germline CDR1 and CDR2 sequences are SEHNR and FQNEAQ (reference sequence). The CDR3 here is CASSLYFNEQFF. CDR3 in DNA: TGTGCCAGCAGCCTTTATTTCAATGAGCAGTTCTTC.

This chain links TRBV30 with TRBJ1-5, with D possibly matching TRBD1 (5 bases). This CDR3 has 16 residues. The germline V gene has CDR1 GTSNPN and CDR2 SVGIG (reference sequence). Trimming cost V 3 bases and J 3 bases, with 18 bases left between them. CDR3 region: CAWSQRPGRVNQPQHF. The CDR3 DNA sequence: TGTGCCTGGAGCCAACGACCGGGACGGGTCAATCAGCCCCAGCATTTT.

The chain couples TRBV29-1 to TRBJ2-2, with 7 bases that match TRBD1. CDR3 length: 14 residues. The germline CDR1 and CDR2 sequences are SQVTM and ANQGSEA. J was trimmed by 2 bases and V by 6 bases; bases with no gene match: 6. The CDR3, as DNA: TGCAGCGTCCGGGACAGTCTAAACACCGGGGAGCTGTTTTTT. Its translation: CSVRDSLNTGELFF.

This chain joins TRBV6-1 and TRBJ2-3, with D perhaps TRBD1 or TRBD2 (5 bases each). The V gene's germline CDR1 is MNHNS and CDR2 SASEGT. The V and J ends lost 4 bases and 2 bases respectively, with 10 bases between them. The CDR3 length is 14 residues. In DNA, the CDR3 is TGTGCCAGCAGTGCTCTGGGGACCACAGATACGCAGTATTTT. This codes for CASSALGTTDTQYF.

The chain carries TRBV9 and TRBJ2-1; TRBD2 agrees at 7 bases. V trimming: 0 bases; J trimming: 10 bases; junction bases outside the gene matches: 1. Germline V lookup: CDR1 SGDLS, CDR2 YYNGEE. The CDR3 totals 12 residues. CDR3 DNA: TGTGCCAGCAGCGTAGTCGGGGGGGAGCAGTTCTTC. Residues: CASSVVGGEQFF.

The sample holds many counts of this clonotype. V gene TRBV28 combines with J gene TRBJ1-2, with 8 bases fitting TRBD1. Germline V gene sequence: CDR1 MDHEN, CDR2 SYDVKM. CDR3 length: 16 amino acids. The ends lost 3 bases at V and 1 base at J; junction bases unmatched: 7. Here the CDR3 DNA reads TGTGCCAGCAGTTTTCAGGGGGCGGCCAATAACTATGGCTACACCTTC. It is translated as CASSFQGAANNYGYTF.

This clonotype was observed at least ten times. The rearrangement links TRBV6-2 or TRBV6-3 to TRBJ2-1; no clear D gene. The germline V gene has CDR1 MNHEY and CDR2 SVGEGT. With 6 bases removed from V and 4 bases from J, the gap between germline ends came to 10 bases. The CDR3 sequence is 13 residues long. The CDR3 DNA is TGTGCCAGCAGAGTAACGGAATACAATGAGCAGTTCTTC. Its protein is CASRVTEYNEQFF.

V gene TRBV6-1 combines with J gene TRBJ2-4; D might be TRBD1 (5 bases). CDR1 and CDR2 from the germline V gene are MNHNS and SASEGT. The CDR3 is made up of 15 amino acids. The V end was cut by 4 bases, the J end by 6 bases, with 16 bases between. The CDR3 here is CASSATGRVANIQYF. The CDR3 coding sequence is TGTGCCAGCAGTGCCACGGGCAGGGTGGCAAACATTCAGTACTTC.

This clonotype appeared many times. The chain combines TRBV7-9 with TRBJ2-5, with a tentative D call TRBD2 (5 bases). Germline V gene sequence: CDR1 SEHNR, CDR2 FQNEAQ (reference sequence). This CDR3 comprises 15 residues. V was trimmed by 2 bases and J by 0 bases, leaving 10 bases between them. CDR3 sequence: CASSLSQDYQETQYF. The CDR3 DNA reads as TGTGCCAGCAGCTTAAGCCAGGACTACCAAGAGACCCAGTACTTC.

This clonotype appeared many times. J is TRBJ2-1 and V is TRBV12-3 or TRBV12-4; D is undetermined. The CDR3 sequence is 12 residues long. V was shortened by 4 bases and J by 4 bases, with 5 bases between the two germline ends. The CDR3 is CASSYRYNEQFF. The CDR3 coding sequence is TGTGCCAGCAGTTACCGGTACAATGAGCAGTTCTTC.

This clonotype showed up just a few times. The chain recombines TRBV29-1 with TRBJ2-1; 8 bases agree with TRBD2. Germline V gene sequence: CDR1 SQVTM, CDR2 ANQGSEA. This CDR3 comprises 16 residues. Trimming cost V 5 bases and J 0 bases; bases outside gene matches: 9. The CDR3 spells CSVRAGGSYSYNEQFF. The CDR3 nucleotides read TGCAGCGTTCGTGCGGGGGGCAGTTACTCCTACAATGAGCAGTTCTTC.

This clonotype was picked up many times. J is TRBJ1-1 and V is TRBV6-1; a weak D match, TRBD1 (6 bases). Per germline, CDR1 MNHNS and CDR2 SASEGT. The V and J ends lost 7 bases and 5 bases respectively, with 14 bases between them. This CDR3 has 13 amino acids. The CDR3 loop reads CASTRTEGTEAFF. DNA for the CDR3: TGTGCCAGCACTAGGACAGAGGGGACTGAAGCTTTCTTT.

This clonotype was seen a handful of times. This chain joins TRBV27 and TRBJ1-2; D might be TRBD1 (6 bases). The CDR3 contains 13 residues. Between the trimmed V and J ends, which lost 5 bases and 0 bases, there was a span of 7 bases. Germline V gene sequence: CDR1 MNHEY, CDR2 SMNVEV (reference sequence). The DNA of the CDR3 is TGTGCCAGCAGTCGACAGGCTAACTATGGCTACACCTTC. This sequence encodes CASSRQANYGYTF.

This clonotype was picked up many times. The chain recombines TRBV12-3 or TRBV12-4 with TRBJ1-5; D might be TRBD1 (5 bases). V was pared by 0 bases and J by 1 base, with 10 bases between. This CDR3 is built from 16 residues. The CDR3 region has the DNA TGTGCCAGCAGTTTAGCCGCCCAGGGCAGCAATCAGCCCCAGCATTTT. Protein sequence: CASSLAAQGSNQPQHF.

This clonotype has a handful of counts. The chain combines TRBV6-1 with TRBJ2-2; the match to TRBD2 covers 8 bases. The CDR3 loop spans 16 amino acids. V shed 9 bases and J 2 bases; nucleotides not matched to a gene: 11. Germline loops: CDR1 MNHNS, CDR2 SASEGT. CDR3 loop: CASIHRRGANTGELFF. The CDR3 region has the DNA TGTGCCAGTATCCACCGGCGGGGGGCTAACACCGGGGAGCTGTTTTTT.

Notes on this clonotype: At one end, the junction sequence differs from germline, possibly due to a read error. The rearrangement joins TRBV3-1 to TRBJ1-2; tentative D call: TRBD1 (5 bases). The CDR3 contains 14 residues. Germline V gene sequence: CDR1 LGHDT, CDR2 YNNKEL (reference sequence). CDR3: CGSRQGGGDYGYTF. DNA for the CDR3: TGTGGCAGCAGACAAGGTGGGGGGGACTATGGCTACACCTTC.

This clonotype was counted many times. This sequence joins TRBV7-2 and TRBJ2-3, with TRBD2 as a possible D gene (5 bases). V was cut by 0 bases and J by 2 bases, with 18 bases left in between. Germline assignment: CDR1 SGHTA and CDR2 FQGNSA. The CDR3 is 18 amino acids. The CDR3 sequence is CASSLAARVAGPTDTQYF. The CDR3 DNA is TGTGCCAGCAGCTTAGCCGCGAGGGTAGCCGGACCCACAGATACGCAGTATTTT. The whole variable domain, remainder taken from reference TRBV7-2 and TRBJ2-3, is GAGVSQSPSNKVTEKGKDVELRCDPISGHTALYWYRQSLGQGLEFLIYFQGNSAPDKSGLPSDRFSAERTGGSVSTLTIQRTQQEDSAVYLCASSLAARVAGPTDTQYFGPGTRLTVL.

A single count supports this clonotype. Relative to the germline gene, one junction end is altered; a read error may explain this. The chain combines TRBV9 with TRBJ1-4, with 9 nucleotides matching TRBD1. CDR3 length equals 15 residues. Per germline, CDR1 SGDLS and CDR2 YYNGEE. The CDR3 loop is CASSVGGTGNEKLLF. CDR3 DNA: TGTGCCAGCAGCGTAGGTGGGACAGGGAATGAAAAACTGCTTTTT. Together with reference TRBV9 and TRBJ1-4, the CDR3 gives the full variable domain: DSGVTQTPKHLITATGQRVTLRCSPRSGDLSVYWYQQSLDQGLQFLIQYYNGEERAKGNILERFSAQQFPDLHSELNLSSLELGDSALYFCASSVGGTGNEKLLFGSGTQLSVL.

This clonotype was observed many times. The chain combines TRBV27 with TRBJ1-1; D is unresolved. V gave up 4 bases and J gave up 4 bases, with 10 bases separating them. The CDR3 consists of 13 residues. CDR1 and CDR2 from the germline V gene are MNHEY and SMNVEV (reference sequence). The CDR3 DNA follows: TGTGCCAGCAGTTCCCAGGAGTCCACTGAAGCTTTCTTT. Translation gives CASSSQESTEAFF.

About this clonotype: Relative to the germline gene, one junction end is altered; a read error may explain this. The chain joins TRBV28 to TRBJ2-7, with 7 nucleotides matching TRBD1. This CDR3 is 13 amino acids long. Germline-derived CDR1 and CDR2 are MDHEN and SYDVKM. CDR3 amino acids: CASSRDSSCEQYF. In nucleotides, the CDR3 is TGTGCCAGCAGCCGGGACAGTTCCTGCGAGCAGTACTTC.

There are many counts of this clonotype. The CDR3 coding sequence is TGTGCCAGCAGCAACTATGGGAACACTGAAGCTTTCTTT. It yields the protein CASSNYGNTEAFF. The V call is TRBV7-9, the J call TRBJ1-1; D unclear. This CDR3 spans 13 amino acids. V lost 5 bases, J lost 1 base, and 8 bases lay in between. Per the germline V gene, CDR1 is SEHNR and CDR2 is FQNEAQ (reference sequence).